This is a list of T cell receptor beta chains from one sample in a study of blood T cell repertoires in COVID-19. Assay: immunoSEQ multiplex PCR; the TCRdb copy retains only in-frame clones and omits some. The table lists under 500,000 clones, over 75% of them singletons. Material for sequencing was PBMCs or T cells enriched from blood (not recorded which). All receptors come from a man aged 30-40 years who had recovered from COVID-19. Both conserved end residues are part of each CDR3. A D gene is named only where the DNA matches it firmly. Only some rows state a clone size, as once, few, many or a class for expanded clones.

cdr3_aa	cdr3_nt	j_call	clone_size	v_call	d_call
CASSHPTGTRNTEAFF	TGTGCCAGCAGCCACCCGACAGGGACGAGGAACACTGAAGCTTTCTTT	TRBJ1-1	once	TRBV21-1	.
CASSLGTSGRKVDTQYF	TGTGCCAGTAGTCTGGGGACTAGCGGGAGGAAGGTAGATACGCAGTATTTT	TRBJ2-3	.	TRBV19	TRBD2
CAISEGPGEKLFF	TGTGCCATCAGTGAGGGTCCGGGTGAAAAACTGTTTTTT	TRBJ1-4	.	TRBV10-3	.
CTRTGGEDYGYTF	TGTACAAGGACAGGGGGGGAGGACTATGGCTACACCTTC	TRBJ1-2	.	TRBV21-1	.
CVRSLGRDYNSPLHF	TGTGTCAGAAGCTTAGGCAGGGACTATAATTCACCCCTCCACTTT	TRBJ1-6	.	TRBV7-5	.
CASSYLPGQAAQAFF	TGTGCCAGCAGTTACCTACCGGGACAGGCGGCGCAAGCTTTCTTT	TRBJ1-1	.	TRBV6-5	TRBD1
CASSLSGPRPEKLFF	TGTGCCAGCAGTTTATCTGGCCCCCGCCCTGAAAAACTGTTTTTT	TRBJ1-4	.	TRBV27	.
CASSPGQVRRPQHF	TGTGCCAGCAGTCCCGGACAGGTCCGTAGGCCCCAGCATTTT	TRBJ1-5	.	TRBV6-5	TRBD1
CASSTNPGTRAYNEQFF	TGTGCCAGCAGTACGAACCCCGGGACTAGAGCTTACAATGAGCAGTTCTTC	TRBJ2-1	.	TRBV27	TRBD2
CASSDRGLVGELFF	TGTGCCAGCAGTGACAGGGGGCTGGTCGGGGAGCTGTTTTTT	TRBJ2-2	.	TRBV25-1	TRBD1
CAWSLSSNQPQHF	TGTGCCTGGAGCCTGAGTAGCAATCAGCCCCAGCATTTT	TRBJ1-5	once	TRBV30	.
CASSQPGDTQYF	TGCGCCAGCAGCCAGCCAGGAGATACGCAGTATTTT	TRBJ2-3	.	TRBV4-1	.
CASSQDILGTGDNEQFF	TGTGCCAGCAGCCAAGATATATTGGGGACAGGGGACAATGAGCAGTTCTTC	TRBJ2-1	.	TRBV4-2	TRBD1
CASRTTDWDRAGWGMNTEAFF	TGTGCCAGCAGGACAACCGACTGGGACAGGGCAGGGTGGGGGATGAACACTGAAGCTTTCTTT	TRBJ1-1	.	TRBV27	TRBD1
CASSLEVWTSTDTQYF	TGTGCCAGCAGCTTAGAGGTTTGGACTAGTACAGATACGCAGTATTTT	TRBJ2-3	.	TRBV11-2	TRBD2
CASSSESADQETQYF	TGTGCCAGCAGCTCCGAATCTGCGGACCAAGAGACCCAGTACTTC	TRBJ2-5	once	TRBV28	.
CASTKRYGQGFGNQPQHF	TGTGCCAGTACCAAAAGGTATGGGCAGGGGTTCGGCAATCAGCCCCAGCATTTT	TRBJ1-5	.	TRBV19	.